The 8 T cell receptor beta chains in this list originate from one sample, sequenced in a study of blood T cell repertoires in COVID-19. Method: immunoSEQ multiplex PCR; TCRdb's copy keeps in-frame clones and lacks some. The sample carries 92,000 or so clones, more than 70% recorded once. The sequenced sample consisted of peripheral blood. These receptors all come from a woman aged 80 or older with acute or convalescent COVID-19.

This clone was seen repeatedly, ten times or more. The J gene is TRBJ1-2, the V gene TRBV7-2; 10 bases fit TRBD1. CDR1 and CDR2 from the germline V gene are SGHTA and FQGNSA. V shed 5 bases and J 1 base; nucleotides not matched to a gene: 4. CDR3 length equals 15 residues. CDR3 amino acids: CASSRGTGDNYGYTF. In DNA form, the CDR3 reads TGTGCCAGCAGCCGTGGGACAGGGGATAACTATGGCTACACCTTC.

This clone came up a few times. The chain combines TRBV4-2 with TRBJ2-4; 8 bases line up with TRBD1. Per the germline V gene, CDR1 is LGHNA and CDR2 is YNFKEQ. The CDR3 sequence is 17 residues long. J gave up 0 bases and V 4 bases, and 8 bases lay outside the gene matches. CDR3: CASSPGTGLTAKNIQYF. CDR3 coding DNA: TGTGCCAGCAGCCCCGGGACAGGCCTTACAGCCAAAAACATTCAGTACTTC.

This chain links TRBV19 with TRBJ2-7, with TRBD2 matching 7 bases. Unmatched junction bases numbered 14, after V lost 10 bases and J lost 5 bases. Germline loops: CDR1 LNHDA, CDR2 SQIVND (reference sequence). The CDR3 spans 14 residues. Written as DNA, the CDR3 is TGTGCCACCACCCCGCGAGCGGGGTTCAACGAGCAGTACTTC. This encodes CATTPRAGFNEQYF.

The chain combines TRBV18 with TRBJ2-7, with 11 bases matching TRBD1. CDR1 is KGHSH and CDR2 is LQKENI in the germline V gene. V gave up 4 bases and J gave up 5 bases; unmatched junction bases: 4. The CDR3 loop spans 14 amino acids. The CDR3 DNA sequence: TGTGCCAGCTCACGAGGGACAGGGGGAGACGAGCAGTACTTC. Protein product: CASSRGTGGDEQYF. The variable domain in full, with the rest retrieved from reference TRBV18 and TRBJ2-7, is NAGVMQNPRHLVRRRGQEARLRCSPMKGHSHVYWYRQLPEEGLKFMVYLQKENIIDESGMPKERFSAEFPKEGPSILRIQQVVRGDSAAYFCASSRGTGGDEQYFGPGTRLTVT.

The chain recombines TRBV5-1 with TRBJ1-2; D call uncertain. The CDR3 is made up of 14 amino acids. V was clipped by 0 bases and J by 3 bases, with 9 bases between them. Germline V gene data show CDR1 as SGHRS and CDR2 as YFSETQ. In DNA, the CDR3 is TGCGCCAGCAGCTTGGGGGCTCCGGACTATGGCTACACCTTC. Amino acid sequence: CASSLGAPDYGYTF.

This chain uses TRBV5-1 with TRBJ1-2; 8 bases match TRBD1. The V gene end was trimmed by 2 bases and the J gene end by 8 bases; junction bases not matched to a gene: 5. CDR1 and CDR2 (germline): SGHRS, YFSETQ. The CDR3 spans 13 residues. This chain's CDR3 is CASSLATGDGYTF. The CDR3 coding sequence is TGCGCCAGCAGCTTAGCGACAGGGGACGGCTACACCTTC.

V is TRBV11-2 and J is TRBJ1-4; D gene unclear. This CDR3 contains 14 residues. Germline-derived CDR1 and CDR2 are SGHAT and FQNNGV. Between the trimmed V and J ends, which lost 1 base and 7 bases, there was a span of 10 bases. CDR3 DNA sequence: TGTGCCAGCAGCTTAGCGCCAGTTGGTGAAAAACTGTTTTTT. Its translation is CASSLAPVGEKLFF.

The rearrangement uses TRBV30 and TRBJ1-5; 7 positions match TRBD1. The V gene end was trimmed by 3 bases and the J gene end by 3 bases; junction bases not matched to a gene: 8. The CDR3 has 15 amino acids. The germline CDR1 and CDR2 sequences are GTSNPN and SVGIG (reference sequence). CDR3 in amino acids: CAWSVGTDLNQPQHF. The CDR3 nucleotides are TGTGCCTGGAGCGTCGGGACAGATCTCAATCAGCCCCAGCATTTT.